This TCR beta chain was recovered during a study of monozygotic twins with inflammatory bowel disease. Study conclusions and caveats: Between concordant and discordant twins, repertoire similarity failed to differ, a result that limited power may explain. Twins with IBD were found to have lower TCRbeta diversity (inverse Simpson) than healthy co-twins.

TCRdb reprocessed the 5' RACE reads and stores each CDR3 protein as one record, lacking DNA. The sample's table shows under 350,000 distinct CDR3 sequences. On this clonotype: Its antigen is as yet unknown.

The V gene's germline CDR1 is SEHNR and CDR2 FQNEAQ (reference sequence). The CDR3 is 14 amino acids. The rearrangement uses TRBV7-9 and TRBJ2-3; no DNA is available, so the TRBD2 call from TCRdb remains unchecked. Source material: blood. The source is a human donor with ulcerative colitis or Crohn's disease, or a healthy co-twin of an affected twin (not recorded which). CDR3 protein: CASSPTMNAGTQYF. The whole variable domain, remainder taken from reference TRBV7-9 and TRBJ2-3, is DTGVSQNPRHKITKRGQNVTFRCDPISEHNRLYWYRQTLGQGPEFLTYFQNEAQLEKSRLLSDRFSAERPKGSFSTLEIQRTEQGDSAMYLCASSPTMNAGTQYFGPGTRLTVL.